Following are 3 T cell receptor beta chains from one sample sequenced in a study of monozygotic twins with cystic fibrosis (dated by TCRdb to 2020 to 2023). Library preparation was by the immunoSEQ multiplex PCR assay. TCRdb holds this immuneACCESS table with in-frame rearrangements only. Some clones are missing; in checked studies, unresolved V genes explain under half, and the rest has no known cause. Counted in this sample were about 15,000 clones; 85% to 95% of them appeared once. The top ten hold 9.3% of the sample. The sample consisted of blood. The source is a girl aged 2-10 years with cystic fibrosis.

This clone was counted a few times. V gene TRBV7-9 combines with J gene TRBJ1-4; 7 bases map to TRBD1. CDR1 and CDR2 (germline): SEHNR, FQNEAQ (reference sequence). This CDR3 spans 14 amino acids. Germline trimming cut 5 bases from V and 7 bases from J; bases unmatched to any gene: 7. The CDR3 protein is CASSSNRGAEKLFF. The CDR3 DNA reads TGTGCCAGCAGCAGTAACAGGGGCGCTGAAAAACTGTTTTTT.

The CDR3 nucleotides are TGTGCCAGCAGCTTCACAGGGCCGGGTGAAAAACTGTTTTTT. Its translation: CASSFTGPGEKLFF. The J gene is TRBJ1-4, the V gene TRBV5-6, with a possible D match to TRBD1 (6 bases). Germline CDR1 is SGHDT and CDR2 is YYEEEE. V was trimmed by 2 bases and J by 7 bases, leaving 12 bases between them. This CDR3 has 14 residues.

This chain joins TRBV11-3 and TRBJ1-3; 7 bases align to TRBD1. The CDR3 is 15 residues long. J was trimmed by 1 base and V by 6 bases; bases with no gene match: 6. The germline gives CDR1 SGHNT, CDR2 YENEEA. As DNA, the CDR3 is TGTGCCAGCAGGGGACAGCGTACTTCTGGAAACACCATATATTTT. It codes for CASRGQRTSGNTIYF.